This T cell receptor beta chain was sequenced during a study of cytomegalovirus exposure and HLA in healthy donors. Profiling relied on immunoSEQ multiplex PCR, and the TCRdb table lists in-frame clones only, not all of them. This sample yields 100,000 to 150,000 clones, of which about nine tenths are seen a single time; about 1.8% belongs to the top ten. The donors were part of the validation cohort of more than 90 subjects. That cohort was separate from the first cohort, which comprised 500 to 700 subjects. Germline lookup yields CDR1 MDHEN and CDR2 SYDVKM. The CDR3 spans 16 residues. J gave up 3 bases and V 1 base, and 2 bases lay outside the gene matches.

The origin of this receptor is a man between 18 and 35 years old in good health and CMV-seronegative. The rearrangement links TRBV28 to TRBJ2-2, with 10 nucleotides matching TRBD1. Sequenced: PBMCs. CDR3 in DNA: TGTGCCAGCAGTTTATCGGACAGGGGGTACACCGGGGAGCTGTTTTTT. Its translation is CASSLSDRGYTGELFF.